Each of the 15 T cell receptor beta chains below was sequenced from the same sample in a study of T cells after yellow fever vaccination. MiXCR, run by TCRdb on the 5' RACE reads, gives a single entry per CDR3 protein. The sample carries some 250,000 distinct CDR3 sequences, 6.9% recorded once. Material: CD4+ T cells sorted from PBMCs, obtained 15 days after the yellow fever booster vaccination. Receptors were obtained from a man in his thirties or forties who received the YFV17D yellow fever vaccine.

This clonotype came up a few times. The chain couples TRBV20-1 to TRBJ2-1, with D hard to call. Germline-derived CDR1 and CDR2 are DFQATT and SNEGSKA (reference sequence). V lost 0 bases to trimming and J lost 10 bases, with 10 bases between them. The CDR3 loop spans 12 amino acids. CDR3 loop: CSARDRFGEQFF. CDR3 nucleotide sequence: TGCAGTGCTAGAGATCGTTTCGGGGAGCAGTTCTTC.

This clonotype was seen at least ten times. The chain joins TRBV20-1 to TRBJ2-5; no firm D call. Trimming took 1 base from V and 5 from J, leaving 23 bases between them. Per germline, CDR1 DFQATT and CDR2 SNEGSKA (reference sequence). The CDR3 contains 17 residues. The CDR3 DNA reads TGCAGTGCTAGAGGATTTTCTGGAGCTAATATCGGGGAGACCCAGTACTTC. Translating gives CSARGFSGANIGETQYF.

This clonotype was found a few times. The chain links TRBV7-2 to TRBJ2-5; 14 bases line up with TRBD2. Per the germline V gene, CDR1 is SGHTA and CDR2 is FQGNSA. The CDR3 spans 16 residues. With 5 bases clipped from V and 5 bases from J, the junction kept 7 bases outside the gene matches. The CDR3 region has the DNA TGTGCCAGCAGCCCTGGACTAGCGGGAGGTGGGGAGACCCAGTACTTC. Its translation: CASSPGLAGGGETQYF.

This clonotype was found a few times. CDR3 bases: TGTGCCATCGGGGTTCCGCAATCGGGGGAGCAGTACTTC. Translated, it gives CAIGVPQSGEQYF. This chain uses TRBV10-3 with TRBJ2-7; TRBD2 is a possible D gene (5 bases). V was clipped by 8 bases and J by 7 bases, with 18 bases between them. The germline V gene encodes CDR1 ENHRY and CDR2 SYGVKD. The CDR3 length is 13 residues.

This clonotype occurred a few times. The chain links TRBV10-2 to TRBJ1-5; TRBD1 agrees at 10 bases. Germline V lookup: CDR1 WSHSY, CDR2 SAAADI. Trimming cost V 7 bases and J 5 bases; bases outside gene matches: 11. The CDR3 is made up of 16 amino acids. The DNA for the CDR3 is TGCGCCAGCAAGGACCCGGGACAGGGGTATGATCAGCCCCAGCATTTT. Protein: CASKDPGQGYDQPQHF.

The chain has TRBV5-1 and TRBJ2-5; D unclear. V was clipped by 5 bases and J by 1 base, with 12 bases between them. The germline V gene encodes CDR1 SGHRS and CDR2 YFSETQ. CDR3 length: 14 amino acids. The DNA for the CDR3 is TGCGCCAGCAGTAAAGTACTCTCCCAAGAGACCCAGTACTTC. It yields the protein CASSKVLSQETQYF.

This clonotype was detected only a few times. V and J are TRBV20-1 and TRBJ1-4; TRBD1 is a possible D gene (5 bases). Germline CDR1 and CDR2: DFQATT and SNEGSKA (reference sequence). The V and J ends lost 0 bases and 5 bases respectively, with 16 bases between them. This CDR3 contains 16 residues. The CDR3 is CSARELSTVKNEKLFF. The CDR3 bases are TGCAGTGCTAGAGAACTATCGACAGTAAAGAATGAAAAACTGTTTTTT.

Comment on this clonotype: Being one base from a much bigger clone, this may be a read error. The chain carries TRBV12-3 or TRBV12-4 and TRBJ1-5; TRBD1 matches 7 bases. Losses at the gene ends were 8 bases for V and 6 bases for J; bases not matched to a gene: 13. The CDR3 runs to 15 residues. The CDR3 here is CASGLSGGMAQPQHF. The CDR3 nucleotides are TGTGCCAGCGGCCTCTCAGGGGGGATGGCTCAGCCCCAGCATTTT.

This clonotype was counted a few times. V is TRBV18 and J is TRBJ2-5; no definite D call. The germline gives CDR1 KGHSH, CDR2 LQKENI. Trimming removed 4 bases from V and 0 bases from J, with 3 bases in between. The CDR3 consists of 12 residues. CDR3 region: CASSRDQETQYF. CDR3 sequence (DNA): TGTGCCAGCTCACGCGACCAAGAGACCCAGTACTTC.

CDR3 sequence: CATPGGRAGELFF. The DNA of the CDR3 is TGTGCCACTCCCGGCGGGAGGGCCGGGGAGCTGTTTTTT. V usage is TRBV12-3 or TRBV12-4 and J usage is TRBJ2-2; 9 bases are a match to TRBD2. V lost 10 bases, J lost 6 bases, and 6 bases stayed unmatched. The CDR3 has 13 residues.

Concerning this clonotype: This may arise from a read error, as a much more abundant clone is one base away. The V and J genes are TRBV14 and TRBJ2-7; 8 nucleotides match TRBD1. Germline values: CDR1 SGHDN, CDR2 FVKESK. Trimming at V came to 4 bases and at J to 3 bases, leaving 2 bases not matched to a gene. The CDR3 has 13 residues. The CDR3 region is CASSRTGIYEQYF. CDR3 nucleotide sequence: TGTGCCAGCAGCCGGACAGGGATCTACGAGCAGTACTTC. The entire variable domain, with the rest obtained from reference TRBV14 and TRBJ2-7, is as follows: EAGVTQFPSHSVIEKGQTVTLRCDPISGHDNLYWYRRVMGKEIKFLLHFVKESKQDESGMPNNRFLAERTGGTYSTLKVQPAELEDSGVYFCASSRTGIYEQYFGPGTRLTVT.

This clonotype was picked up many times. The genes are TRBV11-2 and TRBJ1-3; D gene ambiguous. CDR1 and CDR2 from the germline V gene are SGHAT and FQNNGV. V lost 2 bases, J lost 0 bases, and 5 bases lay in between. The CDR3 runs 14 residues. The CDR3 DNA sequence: TGTGCCAGCAGCTTAAGTGTCTCTGGAAACACCATATATTTT. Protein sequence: CASSLSVSGNTIYF.

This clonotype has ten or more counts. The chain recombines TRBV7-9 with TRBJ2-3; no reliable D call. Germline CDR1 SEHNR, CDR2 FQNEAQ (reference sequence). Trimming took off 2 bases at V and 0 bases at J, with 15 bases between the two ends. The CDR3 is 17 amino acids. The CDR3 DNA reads TGTGCCAGCAGCTTAATATCCACTCGGTACAGCACAGATACGCAGTATTTT. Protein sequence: CASSLISTRYSTDTQYF.

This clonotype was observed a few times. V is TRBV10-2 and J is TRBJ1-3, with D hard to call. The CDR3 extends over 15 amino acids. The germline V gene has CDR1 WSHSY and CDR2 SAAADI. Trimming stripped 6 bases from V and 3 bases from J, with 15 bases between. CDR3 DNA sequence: TGCGCCAGCAGAGAAAGGGATGGAGGTGGAAACACCATATATTTT. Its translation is CASRERDGGGNTIYF.

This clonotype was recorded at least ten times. In DNA form, the CDR3 reads TGTGCCAGCAGCTCCCATAGGAGTCCCCGAGAGACCCAGTACTTC. Translated, it gives CASSSHRSPRETQYF. The chain links TRBV7-2 to TRBJ2-5; unclear D gene. This CDR3 has 15 amino acids. V was pared by 4 bases and J by 4 bases, with 16 bases between. CDR1 SGHTA and CDR2 FQGNSA come from the germline V gene.